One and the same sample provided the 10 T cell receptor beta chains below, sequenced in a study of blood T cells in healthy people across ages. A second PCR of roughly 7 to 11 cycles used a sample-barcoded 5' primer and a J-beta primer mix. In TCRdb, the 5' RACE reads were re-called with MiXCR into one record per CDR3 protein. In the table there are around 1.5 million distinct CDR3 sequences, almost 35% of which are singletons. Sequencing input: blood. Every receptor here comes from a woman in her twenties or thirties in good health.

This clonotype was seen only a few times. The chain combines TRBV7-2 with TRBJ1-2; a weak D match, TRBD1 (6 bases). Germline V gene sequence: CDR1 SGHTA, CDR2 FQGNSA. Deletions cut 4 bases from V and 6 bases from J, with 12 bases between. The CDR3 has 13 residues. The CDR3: CASSYWAGDGYTF. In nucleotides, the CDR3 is TGTGCCAGCAGCTACTGGGCAGGGGATGGCTACACCTTC.

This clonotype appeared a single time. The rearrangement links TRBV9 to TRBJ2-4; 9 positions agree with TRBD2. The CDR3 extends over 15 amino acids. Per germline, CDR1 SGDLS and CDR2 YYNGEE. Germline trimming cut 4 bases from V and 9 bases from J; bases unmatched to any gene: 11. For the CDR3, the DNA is TGTGCCAGCAGCCTCAATGCGGGGGGGGGAGGCATTCAGTACTTC. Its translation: CASSLNAGGGGIQYF.

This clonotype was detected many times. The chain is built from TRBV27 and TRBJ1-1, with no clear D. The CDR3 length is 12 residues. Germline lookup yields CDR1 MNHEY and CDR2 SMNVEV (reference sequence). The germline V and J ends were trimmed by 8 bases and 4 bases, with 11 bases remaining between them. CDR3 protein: CASGAGGTEAFF. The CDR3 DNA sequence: TGTGCCAGCGGTGCGGGAGGCACTGAAGCTTTCTTT.

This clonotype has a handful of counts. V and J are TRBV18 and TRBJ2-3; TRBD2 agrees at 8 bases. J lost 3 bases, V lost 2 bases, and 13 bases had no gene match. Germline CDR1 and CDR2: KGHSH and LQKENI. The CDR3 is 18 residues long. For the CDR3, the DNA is TGTGCCAGCTCACCATACCGTCTGCAAGCGGGAGCGACAGATACGCAGTATTTT. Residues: CASSPYRLQAGATDTQYF.

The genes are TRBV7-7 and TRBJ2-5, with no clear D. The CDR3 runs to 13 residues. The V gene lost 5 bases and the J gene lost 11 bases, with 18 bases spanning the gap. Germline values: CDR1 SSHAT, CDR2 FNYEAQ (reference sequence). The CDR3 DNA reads TGTGCCAGCAGCCCCAATTTGCGGTCTCAGCAGTACTTC. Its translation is CASSPNLRSQQYF.

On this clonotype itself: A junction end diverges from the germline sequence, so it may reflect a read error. The CDR3 protein is CSARDVRGSSCEQYF. CDR3 coding DNA: TGCAGTGCTAGAGATGTGAGGGGTAGCTCCTGCGAGCAGTACTTC. The gene calls are TRBV20-1 and TRBJ2-7, with D tentatively TRBD1 or TRBD2 (5 bases each). Germline CDR1 and CDR2: DFQATT and SNEGSKA (reference sequence). CDR3 size: 15 residues.

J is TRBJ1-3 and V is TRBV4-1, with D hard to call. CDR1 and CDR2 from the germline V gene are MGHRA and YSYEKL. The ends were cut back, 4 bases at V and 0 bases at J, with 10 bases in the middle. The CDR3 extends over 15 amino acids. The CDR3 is CASSLGLLSGNTIYF. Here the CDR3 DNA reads TGCGCCAGCAGCCTAGGGTTACTCTCTGGAAACACCATATATTTT.

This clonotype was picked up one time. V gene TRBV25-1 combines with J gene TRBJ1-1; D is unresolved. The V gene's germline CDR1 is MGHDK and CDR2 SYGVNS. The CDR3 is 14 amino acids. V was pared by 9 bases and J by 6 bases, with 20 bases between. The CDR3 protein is CASSWFERESEAFF. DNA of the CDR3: TGTGCCAGTAGTTGGTTTGAGAGGGAATCTGAAGCTTTCTTT. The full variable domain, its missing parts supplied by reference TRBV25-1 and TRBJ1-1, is EADIYQTPRYLVIGTGKKITLECSQTMGHDKMYWYQQDPGMELHLIHYSYGVNSTEKGDLSSESTVSRIRTEHFPLTLESARPSHTSQYLCASSWFERESEAFFGQGTRLTVV.

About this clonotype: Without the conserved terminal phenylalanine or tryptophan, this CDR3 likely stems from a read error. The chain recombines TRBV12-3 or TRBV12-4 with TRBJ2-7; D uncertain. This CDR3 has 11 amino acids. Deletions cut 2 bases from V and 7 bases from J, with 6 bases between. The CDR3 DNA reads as TGTGCCAGCAGTTTATCGAGGGAGCAGTACTCC. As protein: CASSLSREQYS.

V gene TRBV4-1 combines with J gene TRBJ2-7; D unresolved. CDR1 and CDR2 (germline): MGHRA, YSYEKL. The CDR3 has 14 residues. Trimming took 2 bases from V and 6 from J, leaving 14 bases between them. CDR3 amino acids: CASSQTPMGLEQYF. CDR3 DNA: TGCGCCAGCAGCCAAACTCCCATGGGTCTCGAGCAGTACTTC.